The rows below give T cell receptor beta chains drawn from one sample of a study of blood T cell repertoires in COVID-19. Clones were read by immunoSEQ multiplex PCR, and TCRdb kept only the in-frame ones, dropping some. This sample has some 490,000 clones, with about nine tenths found just once. Sequenced input: PBMCs or T cells enriched from blood (not recorded which). The source is a woman aged 55-69 years who had recovered from COVID-19. The CDR3 runs from the conserved cysteine through the conserved F or W. Fields, in order: D gene, clone size, V gene, J gene, CDR3 protein, CDR3 DNA. A D gene is named only where the DNA matches it firmly. Only some rows state a clone size, as once, few, many or a class for expanded clones.

NA,NA,TRBV27,TRBJ1-5,CASSYRWGENQPQHF,TGTGCCAGCAGCTACCGCTGGGGGGAAAATCAGCCCCAGCATTTT
TRBD1,NA,TRBV5-1,TRBJ2-1,CASSSQDRAVNEQFF,TGCGCCAGCAGCAGTCAGGACAGGGCCGTCAATGAGCAGTTCTTC
TRBD2,NA,TRBV5-1,TRBJ2-5,CASSLRGGAQETQYF,TGCGCCAGCAGCCTCCGGGGGGGGGCCCAAGAGACCCAGTACTTC
TRBD1,NA,TRBV15,TRBJ1-2,CATSREFTGGDGYTF,TGTGCCACCAGCAGAGAATTCACAGGGGGCGATGGCTACACCTTC
TRBD1,NA,TRBV9,TRBJ1-2,CASSPPDRFNYGYTF,TGTGCCAGCAGCCCCCCGGACAGGTTTAACTATGGCTACACCTTC
NA,NA,TRBV20-1,TRBJ1-1,CGAGWAEAFF,TGCGGGGCCGGGTGGGCTGAAGCTTTCTTT
TRBD1,few,TRBV11-3,TRBJ2-1,CASSLGGPGQGTYNEQFF,TGTGCCAGCAGCTTAGGGGGTCCGGGACAGGGGACCTACAATGAGCAGTTCTTC
TRBD1,NA,TRBV7-2,TRBJ2-4,CASSSGGNTKNIQYF,TGTGCCAGCAGTTCAGGGGGCAATACCAAAAACATTCAGTACTTC
TRBD2,once,TRBV5-1,TRBJ2-2,CASSSGGGNTGELFF,TGCGCCAGCAGCTCTGGCGGGGGGAACACCGGGGAGCTGTTTTTT
NA,NA,TRBV18,TRBJ1-5,CASSPRGQNQPQHF,TGTGCCAGCTCACCTCGTGGCCAGAATCAGCCCCAGCATTTT
NA,NA,TRBV6-6,TRBJ2-6,CASSYPRVAGANVLTF,TGTGCCAGCAGTTACCCCAGGGTGGCAGGGGCCAACGTCCTGACTTTC
NA,NA,TRBV2,TRBJ2-1,CAALRGGNEQFF,TGTGCCGCCCTAAGGGGGGGCAATGAGCAGTTCTTC
NA,NA,TRBV7-8,TRBJ1-5,CASSPSTDSNQPQHF,TGTGCCAGCAGCCCGAGTACAGATAGCAATCAGCCCCAGCATTTT
NA,NA,TRBV4-1,TRBJ2-7,CASSPPGGREQYF,TGCGCCAGCAGCCCGCCAGGGGGGCGCGAGCAGTACTTC
TRBD2,NA,TRBV27,TRBJ2-2,CASSLTSGGINTGELFF,TGTGCCAGCAGTTTGACTAGCGGGGGGATAAACACCGGGGAGCTGTTTTTT
NA,NA,TRBV19,TRBJ2-2,CASSIRGPGRGLTGELFF,TGTGCCAGTAGTATTCGGGGCCCCGGCAGGGGCCTCACCGGGGAGCTGTTTTTT
NA,NA,TRBV2,TRBJ1-2,CASSVQGSNYGYTF,TGTGCCAGCAGTGTACAGGGCTCTAACTATGGCTACACCTTC
NA,NA,TRBV5-1,TRBJ1-4,CASSLAPPSEKLFF,TGCGCCAGCAGCTTGGCCCCACCGAGTGAAAAACTGTTTTTT
NA,NA,TRBV3-1/TRBV3-2,TRBJ1-2,CASSLSYGYTF,TGTGCCAGCAGTCTTTCGTATGGCTACACCTTC
NA,few,TRBV6-5,TRBJ1-6,CASSVQDYNSPLHF,TGTGCCAGCAGCGTACAGGACTATAATTCACCCCTCCACTTT
TRBD2,NA,TRBV15,TRBJ2-3,CATSRDREGGTDTQYF,TGTGCCACCAGCAGAGATCGGGAGGGAGGCACAGATACGCAGTATTTT
NA,NA,TRBV7-8,TRBJ2-5,CASSLGMEGGETQYF,TGTGCCAGCAGCTTGGGAATGGAGGGTGGCGAGACCCAGTACTTC
NA,NA,TRBV1,TRBJ2-5,CTSSQDPPGRGQETQYF,TGCACCAGCAGCCAAGACCCTCCTGGCAGGGGTCAAGAGACCCAGTACTTC
NA,once,TRBV7-8,TRBJ1-1,CASSHNRDTEAFF,TGTGCCAGCAGCCATAACAGGGACACTGAAGCTTTCTTT
NA,NA,TRBV6-2/TRBV6-3,TRBJ1-2,CASSYSVDNPNYGYTF,TGTGCCAGCAGTTACTCCGTGGACAACCCAAACTATGGCTACACCTTC
NA,NA,TRBV24-1,TRBJ1-2,CATSDFRNGYTF,TGTGCCACCAGTGATTTTCGTAATGGCTACACCTTC
TRBD1,NA,TRBV27,TRBJ2-2,CASSIQGAGELFF,TGTGCCAGCAGCATCCAGGGGGCGGGGGAGCTGTTTTTT
NA,once,TRBV3-1/TRBV3-2,TRBJ1-1,CASSQEGGAEAFF,TGTGCCAGCAGCCAGGAAGGGGGGGCTGAAGCTTTCTTT
TRBD1,NA,TRBV7-2,TRBJ2-2,CASSPRQGAGELFF,TGTGCCAGCAGCCCCCGACAGGGCGCCGGGGAGCTGTTTTTT
TRBD1,NA,TRBV7-8,TRBJ2-3,CASTPGDRGSGNTQYF,TGTGCCAGCACCCCAGGGGACAGGGGGAGCGGGAATACGCAGTATTTT
NA,few,TRBV27,TRBJ1-1,CALIPGQGRLTEAFF,TGTGCCCTCATCCCCGGGCAGGGAAGGTTGACTGAAGCTTTCTTT
TRBD1,NA,TRBV30,TRBJ2-3,CAWSHDRGLYDTQYF,TGTGCCTGGAGTCACGACAGGGGCCTCTATGATACGCAGTATTTT
NA,NA,TRBV29-1,TRBJ2-2,CSVYKGDVTGELFF,TGCAGCGTGTATAAGGGGGATGTCACCGGGGAGCTGTTTTTT
NA,NA,TRBV10-3,TRBJ2-3,CAIKRGAGTDTQYF,TGTGCCATCAAGCGCGGGGCGGGCACAGATACGCAGTATTTT
NA,NA,TRBV19,TRBJ1-5,CASSIEARGWSNQPQHF,TGTGCCAGTAGTATAGAAGCCCGAGGGTGGAGCAATCAGCCCCAGCATTTT
TRBD1,NA,TRBV6-5,TRBJ1-1,CASSIKQGSPTEAFF,TGTGCCAGCAGTATTAAACAGGGGAGTCCCACTGAAGCTTTCTTT
NA,NA,TRBV2,TRBJ1-6,CASSEGLDSPLHF,TGTGCCAGCAGTGAGGGACTAGATTCACCCCTCCACTTT
TRBD1,NA,TRBV5-6,TRBJ1-2,CASSEQGLTGYGGYTF,TGTGCCAGCAGCGAACAAGGACTGACAGGGTACGGTGGCTACACCTTC
NA,NA,TRBV19,TRBJ1-1,CASNPNVRDTEAFF,TGTGCCAGTAACCCTAACGTCCGGGACACTGAAGCTTTCTTT
NA,NA,TRBV14,TRBJ1-3,CASSQLLGVSGNTIYF,TGTGCCAGCAGCCAACTTCTTGGAGTCTCTGGAAACACCATATATTTT
NA,NA,TRBV3-1/TRBV3-2,TRBJ2-1,CASSQDRRGGFMNEQFF,TGTGCCAGCAGCCAAGATAGGAGAGGGGGTTTTATGAATGAGCAGTTCTTC
TRBD1,NA,TRBV28,TRBJ2-5,CASSFGGRGRVETQYF,TGTGCCAGCAGTTTTGGAGGCAGGGGGCGGGTGGAGACCCAGTACTTC
TRBD2,NA,TRBV5-1,TRBJ2-3,CASSLPSGSPDTQYF,TGCGCCAGCAGCTTGCCTAGCGGGAGTCCAGATACGCAGTATTTT
NA,few,TRBV5-1,TRBJ1-5,CASSLEGNSNQPQHF,TGCGCCAGCAGCTTGGAGGGGAATAGCAATCAGCCCCAGCATTTT
TRBD1,NA,TRBV6-5,TRBJ1-6,CASSLDRGDRSPLHF,TGTGCCAGCAGTTTGGACAGGGGCGATAGATCACCCCTCCACTTT
TRBD1,few,TRBV19,TRBJ1-5,CASSVDRGEGQPQHF,TGTGCCAGTAGTGTCGACAGGGGCGAAGGGCAGCCCCAGCATTTT
NA,NA,TRBV6-6,TRBJ2-7,CASSYSKGNEQYF,TGTGCCAGCAGTTACTCGAAGGGGAACGAGCAGTACTTC
TRBD2,NA,TRBV24-1,TRBJ2-3,CATRGSGGRTDTQYF,TGTGCCACCAGGGGGAGCGGGGGACGCACAGATACGCAGTATTTT
TRBD1,NA,TRBV4-2,TRBJ1-4,CASSPATGQGYEKLFF,TGTGCCAGCAGCCCGGCGACAGGGCAAGGGTATGAAAAACTGTTTTTT
NA,NA,TRBV7-2,TRBJ2-5,CASSPSTAQETQYF,TGTGCCAGCAGCCCTTCGACAGCCCAAGAGACCCAGTACTTC
TRBD2,NA,TRBV19,TRBJ2-5,CASSIRGTSAQETQYF,TGTGCCAGTAGCATAAGGGGAACTAGCGCCCAAGAGACCCAGTACTTC
TRBD1,NA,TRBV30,TRBJ1-2,CACPREDRGRGYTF,TGTGCCTGCCCTCGGGAGGACAGGGGGCGAGGCTACACCTTC